This T cell receptor beta chain was identified during a study of breast tumors, draining lymph nodes, adjacent tissues. This clonotype was detected many times. Its antigen remains unidentified. TCRdb re-analysed the multiplex PCR reads in MiXCR, keeping a single row per CDR3 protein. Counted here are some 250,000 distinct CDR3 sequences, nearly 35% occurring once; the ten biggest clones make up roughly 3.5%. Breast cancer patients provided tissue from their axillary draining lymph nodes. This CDR3 has 12 residues. Per the germline V gene, CDR1 is MNHNY and CDR2 is SVGAGI (reference sequence). Deletions cut 1 base from V and 9 bases from J, with 7 bases between. Study findings and constraints: That most tumor T cells come from lymph nodes remained unproven. The data were judged consistent with most tumor T cells coming from lymph node and expanding in tumor. Luminal-like breast cancer showed significantly higher tumor–nontumor repertoire similarity than basal-like. Compared with lymph nodes, tumors were less diverse; compared with nontumor tissue, more.

The V call is TRBV6-6, the J call TRBJ2-1; D ambiguous. The sequence derives from a female donor with breast cancer. Some clones in this sample may be carry-over from other donors' samples. Sequencing was carried out using axillary lymph node tissue. CDR3 loop: CASSYLQSEQFF. Written as DNA, the CDR3 is TGTGCCAGCAGTTACTTACAGAGTGAGCAGTTCTTC.